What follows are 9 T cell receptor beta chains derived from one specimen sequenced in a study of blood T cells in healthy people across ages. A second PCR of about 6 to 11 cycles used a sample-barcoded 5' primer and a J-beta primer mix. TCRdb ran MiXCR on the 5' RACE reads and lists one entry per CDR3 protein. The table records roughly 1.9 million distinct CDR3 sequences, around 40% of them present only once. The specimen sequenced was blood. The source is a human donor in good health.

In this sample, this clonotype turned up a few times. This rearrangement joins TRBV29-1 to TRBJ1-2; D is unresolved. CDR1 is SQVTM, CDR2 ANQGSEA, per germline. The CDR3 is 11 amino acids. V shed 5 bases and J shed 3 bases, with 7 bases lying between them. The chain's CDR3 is CSVFADYGYTF. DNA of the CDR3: TGCAGCGTTTTTGCCGACTATGGCTACACCTTC.

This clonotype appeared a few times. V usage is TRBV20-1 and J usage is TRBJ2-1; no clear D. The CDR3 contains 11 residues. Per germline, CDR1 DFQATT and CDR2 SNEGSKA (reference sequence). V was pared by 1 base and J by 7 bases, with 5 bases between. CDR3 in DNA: TGCAGTGCTAGAGTTAGGAATGAGCAGTTCTTC. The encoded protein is CSARVRNEQFF.

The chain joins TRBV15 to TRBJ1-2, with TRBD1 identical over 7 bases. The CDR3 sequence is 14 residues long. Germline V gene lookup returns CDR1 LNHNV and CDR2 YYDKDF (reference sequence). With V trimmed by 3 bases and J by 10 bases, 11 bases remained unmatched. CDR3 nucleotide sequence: TGTGCCACCAGCAGTGGGGGGACAGTTGGAATCTACACCTTC. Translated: CATSSGGTVGIYTF.

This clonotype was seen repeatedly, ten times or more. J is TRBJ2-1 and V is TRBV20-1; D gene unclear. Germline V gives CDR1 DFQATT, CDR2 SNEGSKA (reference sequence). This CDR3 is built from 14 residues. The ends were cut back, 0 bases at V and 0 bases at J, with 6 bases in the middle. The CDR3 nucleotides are TGCAGTGCTAGAGAATATAGCTCCTACAATGAGCAGTTCTTC. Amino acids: CSAREYSSYNEQFF.

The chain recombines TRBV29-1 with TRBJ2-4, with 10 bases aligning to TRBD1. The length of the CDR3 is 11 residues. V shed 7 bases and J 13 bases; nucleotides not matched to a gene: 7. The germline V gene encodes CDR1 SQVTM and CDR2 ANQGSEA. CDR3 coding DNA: TGCAGCGGACAGGGGGCCGGGGAGCAGTACTTC. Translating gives CSGQGAGEQYF.

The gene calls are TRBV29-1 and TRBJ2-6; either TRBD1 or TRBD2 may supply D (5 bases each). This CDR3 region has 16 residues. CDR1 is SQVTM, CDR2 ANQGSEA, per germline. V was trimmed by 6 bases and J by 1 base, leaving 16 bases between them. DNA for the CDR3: TGCAGCGTATTCCCGGGACGGGGATCTGGGGCCAACGTCCTGACTTTC. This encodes CSVFPGRGSGANVLTF.

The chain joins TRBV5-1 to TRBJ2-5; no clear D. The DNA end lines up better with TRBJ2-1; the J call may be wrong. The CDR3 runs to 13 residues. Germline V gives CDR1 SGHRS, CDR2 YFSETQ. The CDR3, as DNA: TGCGCCAGCAGCTTGGAGAGACAAGAGACCCAGTTCTTC. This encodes CASSLERQETQFF.

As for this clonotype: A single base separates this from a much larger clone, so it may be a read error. The CDR3 here is CASSSPRGNNEQYF. Here the CDR3 DNA reads TGTGCCAGCAGCAGCCCCAGAGGAAACAATGAGCAGTACTTC. The chain joins TRBV7-2 to TRBJ2-1; no clear D gene. The last part of the DNA fits TRBJ2-7 better; the J call may be wrong. CDR3 length: 14 residues. In germline, CDR1 is SGHTA, CDR2 FQGNSA.

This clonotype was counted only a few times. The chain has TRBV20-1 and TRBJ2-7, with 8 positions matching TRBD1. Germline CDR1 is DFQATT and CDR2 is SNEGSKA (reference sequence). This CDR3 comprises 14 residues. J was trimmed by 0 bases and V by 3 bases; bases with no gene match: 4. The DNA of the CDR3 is TGCAGTGCTAGGTGGACAGGGAGCTCCTACGAGCAGTACTTC. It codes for CSARWTGSSYEQYF.